Presented here are 17 T cell receptor beta chains from one specimen sequenced in a study of blood T cell repertoires in COVID-19. TCRdb's table, derived via immunoSEQ multiplex PCR, lists solely in-frame clones and lacks some. This sample has 84,000 or so clones, with roughly 92% found just once. The sample taken for sequencing was peripheral blood. These receptors all come from a woman aged 55-75 years with active COVID-19.

The chain is built from TRBV6-1 and TRBJ2-5; 8 bases agree with TRBD1. Germline assignment: CDR1 MNHNS and CDR2 SASEGT. Germline trimming cut 0 bases from V and 9 bases from J; bases unmatched to any gene: 9. The CDR3 consists of 15 residues. The CDR3 DNA is TGTGCCAGCAGTGAAGCTGCAGGGGGCCGTCAAGCCCAGTACTTC. Protein product: CASSEAAGGRQAQYF.

This chain connects TRBV7-9 to TRBJ2-3; perhaps TRBD1 as D (6 bases). Trimming cost V 1 base and J 3 bases, with 8 bases left between them. Germline values: CDR1 SEHNR, CDR2 FQNEAQ (reference sequence). The CDR3 length is 14 residues. The CDR3 loop reads CASSLGQGTDTQYF. CDR3 nucleotide sequence: TGTGCCAGCAGCTTAGGGCAGGGGACAGATACGCAGTATTTT.

The chain recombines TRBV6-2 or TRBV6-3 with TRBJ1-6; tentatively, D is TRBD1 (5 bases). The CDR3 runs to 17 residues. Trimming left V 0 bases short and J 7 bases short, with 16 bases between. Germline loops: CDR1 MNHEY, CDR2 SVGEGT. CDR3 bases: TGTGCCAGCAGTTACTCACCGGGACTAACGACAAATTCACCCCTCCACTTT. This encodes CASSYSPGLTTNSPLHF.

This chain connects TRBV18 to TRBJ1-3; possibly TRBD1 for D (6 bases). From germline, CDR1 is KGHSH and CDR2 LQKENI. CDR3 length: 14 amino acids. V was shortened by 6 bases and J by 5 bases, with 14 bases between the two germline ends. The CDR3 loop reads CASSEGQTRNTIYF. In DNA form, the CDR3 reads TGTGCCAGCTCGGAAGGACAGACTCGAAACACCATATATTTT.

To note about this clone: Other DNA sequences in this sample translate to the same CDR3. The chain recombines TRBV7-9 with TRBJ2-1; tentative D call: TRBD2 (5 bases). Germline-derived CDR1 and CDR2 are SEHNR and FQNEAQ (reference sequence). This CDR3 comprises 15 residues. Trimming removed 1 base from V and 1 base from J, with 8 bases in between. CDR3 nucleotide sequence: TGTGCCAGCAGCTTAGGGACTTCTTCCTACAATGAGCAGTTCTTC. Protein sequence: CASSLGTSSYNEQFF.

This CDR3 is CASSPPAQGPGYTF. CDR3 in DNA: TGTGCCAGCTCACCCCCCGCGCAGGGGCCTGGCTACACCTTC. This chain links TRBV18 with TRBJ1-2; a possible D gene is TRBD1 (6 bases). The CDR3 is made up of 14 amino acids. Germline V gene sequence: CDR1 KGHSH, CDR2 LQKENI. V lost 3 bases to trimming and J lost 7 bases, with 15 bases between them.

The chain joins TRBV11-3 to TRBJ2-1, with TRBD2 matching 13 bases. The CDR3 contains 18 residues. Germline V lookup: CDR1 SGHNT, CDR2 YENEEA. V shed 4 bases and J 0 bases; nucleotides not matched to a gene: 6. The CDR3 sequence: CASSSGTSGAYSYNEQFF. CDR3 sequence (DNA): TGTGCCAGCAGCTCCGGGACTAGCGGGGCCTACTCCTACAATGAGCAGTTCTTC.

The chain links TRBV5-6 to TRBJ1-5; 7 bases fit TRBD1. Germline lookup yields CDR1 SGHDT and CDR2 YYEEEE. After removal of 1 base from V and 7 bases from J, the junction contained 2 bases not matched to a gene. The CDR3 consists of 13 residues. CDR3 residues: CASSLPGGQPQHF. The DNA of the CDR3 is TGTGCCAGCAGCTTGCCAGGGGGACAGCCCCAGCATTTT.

The chain combines TRBV15 with TRBJ1-5, with D maybe TRBD1 (6 bases). The germline V gene has CDR1 LNHNV and CDR2 YYDKDF (reference sequence). Trimming pared 1 base from V and 7 bases from J, leaving 11 bases between. This CDR3 region has 14 residues. CDR3 nucleotides: TGTGCCACCAGCAGAGTAGGGGGAGGGCAGCCCCAGCATTTT. This codes for CATSRVGGGQPQHF. The whole variable domain, filled in from reference TRBV15 and TRBJ1-5, reads DAMVIQNPRYQVTQFGKPVTLSCSQTLNHNVMYWYQQKSSQAPKLLFHYYDKDFNNEADTPDNFQSRRPNTSFCFLDIRSPGLGDTAMYLCATSRVGGGQPQHFGDGTRLSIL.

V usage is TRBV27 and J usage is TRBJ2-5; D might be TRBD1 (5 bases). The V gene lost 6 bases and the J gene lost 5 bases, with 19 bases spanning the gap. The germline V gene encodes CDR1 MNHEY and CDR2 SMNVEV (reference sequence). The length of the CDR3 is 15 residues. The CDR3 region is CASSHTAQAGETQYF. The CDR3 DNA follows: TGTGCCAGCAGCCACACGGCACAGGCAGGGGAGACCCAGTACTTC.

This sequence joins TRBV27 and TRBJ2-7; D uncertain. V lost 5 bases to trimming and J lost 5 bases, with 16 bases between them. Per germline, CDR1 MNHEY and CDR2 SMNVEV (reference sequence). This CDR3 has 14 residues. In DNA form, the CDR3 reads TGTGCCAGCAGTCTAGACCGGGTGGTGGACGAGCAGTACTTC. Protein sequence: CASSLDRVVDEQYF.

The rearrangement uses TRBV2 and TRBJ2-3; possibly TRBD1 for D (7 bases). The CDR3 totals 15 residues. The V end was cut by 5 bases, the J end by 7 bases, with 19 bases between. Germline V CDR1 and CDR2: SNHLY, FYNNEI. The CDR3 DNA follows: TGTGCCAGCAGTCGACAGGGAGTGGAGGGCAATACGCAGTATTTT. Encoded protein: CASSRQGVEGNTQYF.

V usage is TRBV19 and J usage is TRBJ2-3; no clear D. This CDR3 spans 13 amino acids. V gave up 4 bases and J gave up 2 bases, with 7 bases separating them. From germline, CDR1 is LNHDA and CDR2 SQIVND (reference sequence). CDR3 protein: CASSNSVTDTQYF. The CDR3 bases are TGTGCCAGTAGTAACTCGGTCACAGATACGCAGTATTTT.

The rearrangement links TRBV24-1 to TRBJ2-5; no reliable D call. The V and J ends lost 2 bases and 5 bases respectively, with 11 bases between them. CDR3 length: 14 amino acids. Germline lookup yields CDR1 KGHDR and CDR2 SFDVKD. The CDR3 region is CATSDSGRMETQYF. Here the CDR3 DNA reads TGTGCCACCAGTGATTCTGGCAGGATGGAGACCCAGTACTTC.

J is TRBJ2-3 and V is TRBV12-3 or TRBV12-4, with D possibly matching TRBD2 (5 bases). This CDR3 region has 13 residues. The ends were cut back, 10 bases at V and 4 bases at J, with 15 bases in the middle. The CDR3 sequence: CATKKRVADTQYF. In DNA, the CDR3 is TGTGCCACCAAGAAGAGGGTCGCAGATACGCAGTATTTT.

V gene TRBV4-2 combines with J gene TRBJ1-1; D gene ambiguous. Trimming stripped 1 base from V and 1 base from J, with 7 bases between. Germline lookup yields CDR1 LGHNA and CDR2 YNFKEQ. This CDR3 contains 14 residues. CDR3 nucleotides: TGTGCCAGCAGCCAAGCCACAGAGAACACTGAAGCTTTCTTT. Translating it yields CASSQATENTEAFF.

The chain uses TRBV29-1 and TRBJ2-7, with a weak D call TRBD2 (5 bases). CDR1 SQVTM and CDR2 ANQGSEA come from the germline V gene. This CDR3 comprises 19 residues. V lost 4 bases, J lost 0 bases, and 28 bases lay in between. CDR3 residues: CSVGDRSRRVGVSSYEQYF. DNA for the CDR3: TGCAGCGTTGGCGATAGGAGCAGAAGGGTCGGGGTGAGCTCCTACGAGCAGTACTTC.